Following are 21 T cell receptor beta chains from one sample sequenced in a study of metastatic and nonmetastatic thyroid tumors. With MiXCR, TCRdb called clones anew from the PCR reads. Among 12,000 to 15,000 clones listed, roughly 28% were seen once. No patient received treatment before thyroid surgery. Sequenced material: blood. The receptor source for this set is a female donor with papillary thyroid cancer or a benign thyroid nodule (not recorded which). Some clones in this sample may be carry-over from other donors' samples.

The V and J genes are TRBV19 and TRBJ2-2; D assignment may be TRBD1 or TRBD2 (5 bases each). V shed 6 bases and J shed 4 bases, with 18 bases lying between them. Germline V gives CDR1 LNHDA, CDR2 SQIVND (reference sequence). The CDR3 consists of 16 residues. CDR3 nucleotide sequence: TGTGCCAGTAGCGGGACCCCTTTGAGGAGCACCGGGGAGCTGTTTTTT. It yields the protein CASSGTPLRSTGELFF.

V gene TRBV15 combines with J gene TRBJ1-2; D not certain. The CDR3 length is 14 residues. V gave up 3 bases and J gave up 6 bases, with 14 bases separating them. Looked up from germline, CDR1 is LNHNV and CDR2 is YYDKDF (reference sequence). CDR3 amino acids: CATSSSIGVHGYTF. Written as DNA, the CDR3 is TGTGCCACCAGCAGTAGCATCGGGGTCCATGGCTACACCTTC.

Details on this clone: Its ends do not fully match the called genes, so a read error is possible. Different DNA sequences within this sample yield the same CDR3. This rearrangement joins TRBV5-1 to TRBJ2-5; 7 positions match TRBD1. The CDR3 covers 13 residues. Germline assignment: CDR1 SGHRS and CDR2 YFSETQ. In DNA, the CDR3 is TGTGCCAGCAATGACAGGGTACAAGAGACCCAGTACTTC. Translating it yields CASNDRVQETQYF.

The chain uses TRBV7-2 and TRBJ2-3, with unresolved D. Trimming stripped 0 bases from V and 4 bases from J, with 8 bases between. The germline gives CDR1 SGHTA, CDR2 FQGNSA. The CDR3 has 14 amino acids. The CDR3 spells CASSLAIGADTQYF. The CDR3 region has the DNA TGTGCCAGCAGCTTAGCTATAGGAGCAGATACGCAGTATTTT.

This clone was counted many times. The genes are TRBV28 and TRBJ2-3; D could derive from TRBD1 or TRBD2 (5 bases each). Germline V gene data show CDR1 as MDHEN and CDR2 as SYDVKM. This CDR3 spans 15 amino acids. Trimming removed 4 bases at V and 0 bases at J, with 11 bases between. In nucleotides, the CDR3 is TGTGCCAGCAGTTCCGGGACGGCTAGCACAGATACGCAGTATTTT. This codes for CASSSGTASTDTQYF.

V and J are TRBV6-5 and TRBJ2-1; D unresolved. Trimming took off 4 bases at V and 6 bases at J, with 4 bases between the two ends. CDR3 size: 11 residues. The germline V gene has CDR1 MNHEY and CDR2 SVGAGI. The CDR3 DNA is TGTGCCAGCAGTTGGGGCAATGAGCAGTTCTTC. Translated, it gives CASSWGNEQFF.

The chain is built from TRBV4-1 and TRBJ2-7; a possible D gene is TRBD1 (5 bases). V dropped 4 bases and J dropped 2 bases, with 15 bases sitting between them. Germline V gene sequence: CDR1 MGHRA, CDR2 YSYEKL. This CDR3 has 15 residues. CDR3 amino acids: CASSLLDTATYEQYF. The CDR3 DNA reads as TGCGCCAGCAGCCTCTTGGACACAGCTACCTACGAGCAGTACTTC.

This clone was detected only a few times. The J gene is TRBJ2-7, the V gene TRBV10-3, with 14 bases fitting TRBD2. Per the germline V gene, CDR1 is ENHRY and CDR2 is SYGVKD. This CDR3 is built from 16 residues. V was clipped by 4 bases and J by 1 base; unmatched bases: 3. The DNA of the CDR3 is TGTGCCATCAGTGTGGGGACTAGCGGGGGTTCCTACGAGCAGTACTTC. Protein product: CAISVGTSGGSYEQYF.

This clone was detected a few times. CDR3 amino acids: CASRLRDKDTQYF. In DNA form, the CDR3 reads TGTGCCAGCAGACTCCGGGACAAAGATACGCAGTATTTT. This sequence joins TRBV28 and TRBJ2-3; weak D call: TRBD1 (6 bases). This CDR3 has 13 amino acids. Germline lookup yields CDR1 MDHEN and CDR2 SYDVKM. The V gene lost 6 bases and the J gene lost 5 bases, with 12 bases spanning the gap. Using reference TRBV28 and TRBJ2-3 for the parts outside the CDR3, the full variable domain is DVKVTQSSRYLVKRTGEKVFLECVQDMDHENMFWYRQDPGLGLRLIYFSYDVKMKEKGDIPEGYSVSREKKERFSLILESASTNQTSMYLCASRLRDKDTQYFGPGTRLTVL.

This clone is judged medium-sized. This rearrangement joins TRBV9 to TRBJ2-1, with D possibly matching TRBD2 (5 bases). CDR3 length equals 12 residues. CDR1 and CDR2 (germline): SGDLS, YYNGEE. The ends were cut back, 3 bases at V and 6 bases at J, with 7 bases in the middle. The CDR3 is CASSAEGNEQFF. In nucleotides, the CDR3 is TGTGCCAGCAGCGCCGAGGGCAATGAGCAGTTCTTC. The variable domain in full, with the rest retrieved from reference TRBV9 and TRBJ2-1, is DSGVTQTPKHLITATGQRVTLRCSPRSGDLSVYWYQQSLDQGLQFLIQYYNGEERAKGNILERFSAQQFPDLHSELNLSSLELGDSALYFCASSAEGNEQFFGPGTRLTVL.

The chain couples TRBV20-1 to TRBJ1-2, with no clear D. V lost 0 bases and J lost 2, with 7 bases in between. CDR1 DFQATT and CDR2 SNEGSKA come from the germline V gene (reference sequence). The CDR3 runs to 13 residues. The CDR3 reads CSARERQNYGYTF. The CDR3 coding sequence is TGCAGTGCTAGAGAACGGCAAAACTATGGCTACACCTTC.

This clone was seen repeatedly, ten times or more. J is TRBJ2-1 and V is TRBV12-3 or TRBV12-4; 8 bases align to TRBD2. CDR3 length: 16 residues. The J segment lost 4 bases and the V segment lost 3 bases, leaving 8 bases of the junction unmatched. CDR3 DNA: TGTGCCAGCAGTTTTTGGGGGTCTAGCGGGTACAATGAGCAGTTCTTC. Protein sequence: CASSFWGSSGYNEQFF.

This clone was found a few times. This chain joins TRBV24-1 and TRBJ2-2; TRBD1 matches 7 bases. Germline V lookup: CDR1 KGHDR, CDR2 SFDVKD. Trimming at V came to 1 base and at J to 5 bases, leaving 6 bases not matched to a gene. This CDR3 spans 16 amino acids. The CDR3 DNA reads TGTGCCACCAGTGATTTTAGAGCAGGGGGAACCGGGGAGCTGTTTTTT. This gives the protein CATSDFRAGGTGELFF.

This clone occurred many times. This chain uses TRBV3-1 with TRBJ2-7; D call uncertain. The germline V and J ends were trimmed by 0 bases and 5 bases, with 20 bases remaining between them. From germline, CDR1 is LGHDT and CDR2 YNNKEL (reference sequence). This CDR3 comprises 17 residues. CDR3 residues: CASSQERWARWTHEQYF. The CDR3 nucleotides are TGTGCCAGCAGCCAAGAACGGTGGGCCCGGTGGACCCACGAGCAGTACTTC.

V is TRBV20-1 and J is TRBJ2-5; 9 bases fit TRBD2. This CDR3 is 13 amino acids long. V shed 3 bases and J 2 bases; nucleotides not matched to a gene: 1. Per germline, CDR1 DFQATT and CDR2 SNEGSKA (reference sequence). The chain's CDR3 is CSARTSGQETQYF. The CDR3 bases are TGCAGTGCTAGGACTAGCGGACAAGAGACCCAGTACTTC.

This clone is medium-sized in the sample. The rearrangement joins TRBV6-1 to TRBJ1-5, with 8 bases that match TRBD1. There are 14 residues in the CDR3. CDR1 and CDR2 (germline): MNHNS, SASEGT. V trimming: 6 bases; J trimming: 7 bases; junction bases outside the gene matches: 8. CDR3 residues: CASSRGQGIQPQHF. The CDR3 DNA reads as TGTGCCAGCAGCCGCGGACAGGGAATCCAGCCCCAGCATTTT.

By frequency in the sample, this clone is medium-sized. J is TRBJ2-5 and V is TRBV6-2 or TRBV6-3; 8 positions agree with TRBD1. CDR3 size: 15 residues. V shed 6 bases and J 2 bases; nucleotides not matched to a gene: 8. CDR1 and CDR2 (germline): MNHEY, SVGEGT. For the CDR3, the DNA is TGTGCCAGCAGGGGTAACAGGGGGATTCAAGAGACCCAGTACTTC. Its protein product is CASRGNRGIQETQYF.

The chain links TRBV28 to TRBJ2-3; D perhaps matches TRBD2 (5 bases). Germline CDR1 and CDR2: MDHEN and SYDVKM. V was shortened by 7 bases and J by 6 bases, with 14 bases between the two germline ends. This CDR3 spans 13 amino acids. CDR3 in DNA: TGTGCCAGCACGGAGCGGCCAAGGGATACGCAGTATTTT. Encoded protein: CASTERPRDTQYF.

The chain combines TRBV19 with TRBJ2-7, with TRBD2 as a possible D gene (7 bases). The CDR3 length is 13 residues. Germline lookup yields CDR1 LNHDA and CDR2 SQIVND (reference sequence). Trimming left V 8 bases short and J 3 bases short, with 14 bases between. The CDR3 protein is CASGEGGNYEQYF. The CDR3, as DNA: TGTGCCAGTGGGGAGGGGGGGAACTACGAGCAGTACTTC.

This clone is judged medium-sized. V is TRBV19 and J is TRBJ1-6, with a tentative D call TRBD1 (5 bases). V lost 7 bases, J lost 3 bases, and 13 bases lay in between. There are 15 residues in the CDR3. Germline assignment: CDR1 LNHDA and CDR2 SQIVND (reference sequence). CDR3 amino acids: CASKAREDYNSPLHF. The DNA for the CDR3 is TGTGCCAGTAAAGCCAGGGAAGACTATAATTCACCCCTCCACTTT.

This clone showed up just a few times. The chain is built from TRBV10-1 and TRBJ2-2; 9 bases map to TRBD1. Germline V CDR1 and CDR2: WNHNN, SYGVQD (reference sequence). This CDR3 has 14 amino acids. V lost 6 bases and J lost 1; bases outside the gene matches: 0. Here the CDR3 DNA reads TGCGCCAGCAGGGGACAGGGGAACACCGGGGAGCTGTTTTTT. This codes for CASRGQGNTGELFF.